Given below is one T cell receptor beta chain in context. As yet, its antigen is unknown. A read error may explain this, as a much larger clone is one base away. The researchers produced TCR beta cDNA from 400 to 650 ng total RNA with a constant-region primer. Nested multiplex PCR, run for three rounds with slightly modified ARM-PCR, yielded TCR beta libraries. A C-beta reverse primer was combined with TRBV1-TRBV30 forward primers in the first two PCR rounds, and each round had approximately 9 cycles. MiXCR, applied by TCRdb to the multiplex PCR reads, yields one record per CDR3 protein. The profile shows 330,000 or so distinct CDR3 sequences, less than 65% of them singletons. The CDR3 is 13 amino acids. Both blood RNA, taken from unsorted whole blood, and germline DNA were extracted. Prior to the surgical procedure, 4 to 4.5 milliliters of peripheral blood were collected. This sample was included in a study of tumor-infiltrating lymphocytes in primary liver carcinoma.

General study results and limits: Tumor top-250-clone fractions significantly exceeded those of blood (p = 0.039).

V gene TRBV12-3 or TRBV12-4 combines with J gene TRBJ1-5; 9 bases are shared with TRBD1. The sequencing sample was made of peripheral blood. The source is a middle-aged man with primary liver carcinoma and hepatitis B virus infection. The CDR3 loop reads CASSLDRGKPHHF. CDR3 in DNA: TGTGCCAGCAGTTTGGACAGGGGAAAGCCCCACCATTTT.